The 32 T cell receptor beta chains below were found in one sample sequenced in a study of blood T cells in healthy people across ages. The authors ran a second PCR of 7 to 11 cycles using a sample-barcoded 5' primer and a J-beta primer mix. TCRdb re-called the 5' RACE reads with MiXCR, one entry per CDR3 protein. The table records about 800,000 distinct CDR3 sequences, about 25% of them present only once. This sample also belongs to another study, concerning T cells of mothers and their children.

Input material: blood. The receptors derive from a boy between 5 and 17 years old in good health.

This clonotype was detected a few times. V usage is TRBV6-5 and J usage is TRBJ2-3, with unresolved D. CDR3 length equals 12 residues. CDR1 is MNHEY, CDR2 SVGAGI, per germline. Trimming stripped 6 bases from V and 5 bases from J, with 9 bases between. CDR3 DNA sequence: TGTGCCAGCAGATCCCTAGGAGATACGCAGTATTTT. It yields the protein CASRSLGDTQYF.

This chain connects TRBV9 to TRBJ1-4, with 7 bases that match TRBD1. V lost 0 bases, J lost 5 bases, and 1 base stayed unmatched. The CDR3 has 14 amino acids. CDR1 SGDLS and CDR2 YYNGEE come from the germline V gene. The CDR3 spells CASSVAQGNEKLFF. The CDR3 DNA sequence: TGTGCCAGCAGCGTAGCACAGGGGAATGAAAAACTGTTTTTT.

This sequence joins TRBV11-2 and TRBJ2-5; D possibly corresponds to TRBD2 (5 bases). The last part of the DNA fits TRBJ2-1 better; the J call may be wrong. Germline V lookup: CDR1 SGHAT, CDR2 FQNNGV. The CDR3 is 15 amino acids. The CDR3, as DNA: TGTGCCAGCAGCTTTCCCCCCCACGGGGTAAATGAGCAGTTCTTC. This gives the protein CASSFPPHGVNEQFF.

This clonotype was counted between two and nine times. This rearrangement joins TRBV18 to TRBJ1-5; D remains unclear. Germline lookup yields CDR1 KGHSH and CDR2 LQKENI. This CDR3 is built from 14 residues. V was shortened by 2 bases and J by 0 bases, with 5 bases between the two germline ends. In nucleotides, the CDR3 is TGTGCCAGCTCACCAAGCAATAGCAATCAGCCCCAGCATTTT. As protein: CASSPSNSNQPQHF.

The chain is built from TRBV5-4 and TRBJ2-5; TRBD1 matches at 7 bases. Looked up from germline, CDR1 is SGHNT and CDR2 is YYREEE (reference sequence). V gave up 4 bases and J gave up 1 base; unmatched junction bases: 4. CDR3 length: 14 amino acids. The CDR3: CASSGGQSQETQYF. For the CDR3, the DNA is TGTGCCAGCAGCGGGGGACAGTCCCAAGAGACCCAGTACTTC.

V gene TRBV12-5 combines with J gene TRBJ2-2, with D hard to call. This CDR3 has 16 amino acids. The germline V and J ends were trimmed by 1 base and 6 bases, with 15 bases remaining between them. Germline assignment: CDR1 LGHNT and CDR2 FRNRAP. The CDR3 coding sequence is TGTGCTAGTGGTTTGGCGGCAGTTCCCGGCCCCGGGGAGCTGTTTTTT. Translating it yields CASGLAAVPGPGELFF.

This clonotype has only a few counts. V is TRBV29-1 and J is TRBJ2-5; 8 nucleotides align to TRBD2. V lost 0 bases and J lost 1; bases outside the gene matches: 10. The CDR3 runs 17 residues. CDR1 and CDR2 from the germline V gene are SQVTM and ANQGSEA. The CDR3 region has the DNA TGCAGCGTTGAAGACCCAGGGGCTAGCGGGCTCCAAGAGACCCAGTACTTC. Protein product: CSVEDPGASGLQETQYF.

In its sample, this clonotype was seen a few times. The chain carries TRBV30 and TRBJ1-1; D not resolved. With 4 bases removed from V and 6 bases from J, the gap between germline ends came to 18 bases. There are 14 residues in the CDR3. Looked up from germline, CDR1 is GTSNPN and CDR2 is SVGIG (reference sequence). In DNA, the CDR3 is TGTGCCTGGACCCGACGGTCGGATAGGGCTGAAGCTTTCTTT. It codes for CAWTRRSDRAEAFF.

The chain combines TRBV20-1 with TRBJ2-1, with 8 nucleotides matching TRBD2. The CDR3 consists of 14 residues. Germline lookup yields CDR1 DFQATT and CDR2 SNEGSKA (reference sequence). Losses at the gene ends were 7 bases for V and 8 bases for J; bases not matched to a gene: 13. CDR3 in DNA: TGCAGTGAAAGGGACGGGAGGGATAGAGATGAGCAGTTCTTC. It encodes CSERDGRDRDEQFF.

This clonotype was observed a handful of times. Here the CDR3 DNA reads TGTGCCAGCAGCCAAGGAGACGAAGCGGGAGGTAGCGGGGAGCTGTTTTTT. This sequence encodes CASSQGDEAGGSGELFF. The chain uses TRBV14 and TRBJ2-2, with 9 bases identical to TRBD2. J gave up 7 bases and V 1 base, and 10 bases lay outside the gene matches. The CDR3 has 17 amino acids. The germline V gene encodes CDR1 SGHDN and CDR2 FVKESK.

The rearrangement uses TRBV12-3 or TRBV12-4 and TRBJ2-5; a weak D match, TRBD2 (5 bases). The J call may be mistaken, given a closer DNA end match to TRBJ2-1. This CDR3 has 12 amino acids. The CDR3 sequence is CASRPEGTEQFF. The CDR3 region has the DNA TGTGCCAGCAGGCCCGAGGGCACTGAGCAGTTCTTC.

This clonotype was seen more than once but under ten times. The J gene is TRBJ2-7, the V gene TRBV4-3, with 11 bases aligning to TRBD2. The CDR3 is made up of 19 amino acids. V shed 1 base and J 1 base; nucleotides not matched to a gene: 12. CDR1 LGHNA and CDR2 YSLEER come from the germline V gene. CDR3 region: CASSQGLAGRVINSYEQYF. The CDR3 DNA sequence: TGCGCCAGCAGCCAAGGACTAGCGGGACGAGTTATTAATTCCTACGAGCAGTACTTC.

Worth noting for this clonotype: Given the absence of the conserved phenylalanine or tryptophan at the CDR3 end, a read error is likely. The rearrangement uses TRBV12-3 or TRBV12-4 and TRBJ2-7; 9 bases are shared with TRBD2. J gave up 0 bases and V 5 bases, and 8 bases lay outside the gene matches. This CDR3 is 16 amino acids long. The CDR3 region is CASSPAGSGSSYEQYL. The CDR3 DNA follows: TGTGCCAGCAGTCCTGCCGGTAGCGGGAGCTCCTACGAGCAGTACCTC.

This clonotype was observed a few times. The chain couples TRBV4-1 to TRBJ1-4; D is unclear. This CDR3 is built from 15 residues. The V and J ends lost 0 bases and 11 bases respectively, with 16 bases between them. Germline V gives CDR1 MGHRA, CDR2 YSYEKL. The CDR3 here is CASSQDPGVAEKLFF. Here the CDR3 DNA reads TGCGCCAGCAGCCAAGATCCCGGGGTAGCAGAGAAACTGTTTTTT.

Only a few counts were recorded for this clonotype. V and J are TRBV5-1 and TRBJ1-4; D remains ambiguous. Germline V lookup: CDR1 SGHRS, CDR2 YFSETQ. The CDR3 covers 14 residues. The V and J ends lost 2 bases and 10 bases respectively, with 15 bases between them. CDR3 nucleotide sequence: TGCGCCAGCAGCTTCGGGGATGGCAAGGGAAAACTGTTTTTT. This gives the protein CASSFGDGKGKLFF.

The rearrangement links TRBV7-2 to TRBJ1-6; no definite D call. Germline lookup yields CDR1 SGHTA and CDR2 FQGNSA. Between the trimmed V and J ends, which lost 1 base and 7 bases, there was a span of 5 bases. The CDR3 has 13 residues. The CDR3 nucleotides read TGTGCCAGCAGCTTAGAGCCCAATTCACCCCTCCACTTT. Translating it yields CASSLEPNSPLHF.

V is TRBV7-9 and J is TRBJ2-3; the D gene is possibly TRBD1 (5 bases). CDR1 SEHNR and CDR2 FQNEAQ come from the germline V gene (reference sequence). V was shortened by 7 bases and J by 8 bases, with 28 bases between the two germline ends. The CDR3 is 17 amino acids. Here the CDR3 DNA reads TGTGCCAGCATTCTAGGGGCCCAGACTCCCCGCGGTCCTACGCAGTATTTT. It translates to CASILGAQTPRGPTQYF.

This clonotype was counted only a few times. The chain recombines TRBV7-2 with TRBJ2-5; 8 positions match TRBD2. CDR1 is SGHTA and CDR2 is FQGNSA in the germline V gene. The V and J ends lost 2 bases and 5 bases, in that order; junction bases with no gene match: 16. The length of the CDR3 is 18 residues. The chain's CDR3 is CASSLRGSSGYEGETQYF. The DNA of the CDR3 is TGTGCCAGCAGCTTAAGGGGATCTAGCGGGTACGAGGGGGAGACCCAGTACTTC.

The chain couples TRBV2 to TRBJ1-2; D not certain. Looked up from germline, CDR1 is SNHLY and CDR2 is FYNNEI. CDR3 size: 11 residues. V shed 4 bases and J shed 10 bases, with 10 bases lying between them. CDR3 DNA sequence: TGTGCCAGCAGTGTCCCGGCTGTCTACACCTTC. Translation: CASSVPAVYTF.

The CDR3 loop is CSARGLGRTWAYGYTF. The CDR3 DNA is TGCAGTGCTAGAGGTCTCGGCAGGACCTGGGCCTATGGCTACACCTTC. The chain employs TRBV20-1 and TRBJ1-2; D is unclear. The CDR3 covers 16 residues. Germline-derived CDR1 and CDR2 are DFQATT and SNEGSKA (reference sequence). V dropped 1 base and J dropped 4 bases, with 19 bases sitting between them.

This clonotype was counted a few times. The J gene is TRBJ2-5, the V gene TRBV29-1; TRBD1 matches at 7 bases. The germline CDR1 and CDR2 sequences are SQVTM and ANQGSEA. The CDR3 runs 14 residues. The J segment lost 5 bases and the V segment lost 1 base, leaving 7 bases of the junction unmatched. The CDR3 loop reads CSVEAWTGGETQYF. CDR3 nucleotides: TGCAGCGTTGAAGCGTGGACAGGCGGGGAGACCCAGTACTTC.

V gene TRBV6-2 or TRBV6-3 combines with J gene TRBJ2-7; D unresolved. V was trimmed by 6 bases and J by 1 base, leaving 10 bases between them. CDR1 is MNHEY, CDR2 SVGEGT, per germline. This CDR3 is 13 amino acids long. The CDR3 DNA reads TGTGCCAGCAGGATAGACAATTCCTACGAGCAGTACTTC. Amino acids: CASRIDNSYEQYF.

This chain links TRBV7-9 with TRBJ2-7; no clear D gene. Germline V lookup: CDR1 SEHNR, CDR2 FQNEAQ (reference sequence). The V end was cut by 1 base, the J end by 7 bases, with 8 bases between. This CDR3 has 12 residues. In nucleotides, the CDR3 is TGTGCCAGCAGCTTAGGAAATTGGGAGCAGTACTTC. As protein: CASSLGNWEQYF.

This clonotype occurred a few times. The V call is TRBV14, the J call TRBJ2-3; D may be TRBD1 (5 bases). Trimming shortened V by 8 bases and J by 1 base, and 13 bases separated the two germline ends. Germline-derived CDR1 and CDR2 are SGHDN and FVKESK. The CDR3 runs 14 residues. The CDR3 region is CASAQGYGTDTQYF. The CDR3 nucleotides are TGTGCCAGCGCTCAGGGATACGGCACAGATACGCAGTATTTT.

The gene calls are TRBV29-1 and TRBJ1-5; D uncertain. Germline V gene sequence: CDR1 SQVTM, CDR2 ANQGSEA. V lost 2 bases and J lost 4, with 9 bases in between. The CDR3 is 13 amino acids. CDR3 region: CSVEWGANQPQHF. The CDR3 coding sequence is TGCAGCGTTGAATGGGGAGCAAATCAGCCCCAGCATTTT.

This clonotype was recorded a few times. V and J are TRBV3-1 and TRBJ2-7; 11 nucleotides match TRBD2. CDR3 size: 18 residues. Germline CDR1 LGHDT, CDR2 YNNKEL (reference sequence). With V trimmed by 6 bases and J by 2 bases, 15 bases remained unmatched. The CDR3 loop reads CASSRLAGPTRTPYEQYF. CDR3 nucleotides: TGTGCCAGCAGTCGACTAGCGGGACCCACTCGAACACCCTACGAGCAGTACTTC.

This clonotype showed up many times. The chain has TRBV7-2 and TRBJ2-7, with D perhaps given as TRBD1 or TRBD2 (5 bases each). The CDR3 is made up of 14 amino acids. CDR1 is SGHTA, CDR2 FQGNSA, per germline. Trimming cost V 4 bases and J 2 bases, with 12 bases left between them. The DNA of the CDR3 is TGTGCCAGCAGCTATAGGGACGGACCCTACGAGCAGTACTTC. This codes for CASSYRDGPYEQYF.

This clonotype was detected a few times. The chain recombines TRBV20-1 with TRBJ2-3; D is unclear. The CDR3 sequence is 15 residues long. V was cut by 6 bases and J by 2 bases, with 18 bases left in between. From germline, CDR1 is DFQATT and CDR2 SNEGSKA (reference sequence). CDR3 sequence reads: CSARPYRRYTDTQYF. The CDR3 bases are TGCAGTGCCCGACCGTACAGACGATACACAGATACGCAGTATTTT.

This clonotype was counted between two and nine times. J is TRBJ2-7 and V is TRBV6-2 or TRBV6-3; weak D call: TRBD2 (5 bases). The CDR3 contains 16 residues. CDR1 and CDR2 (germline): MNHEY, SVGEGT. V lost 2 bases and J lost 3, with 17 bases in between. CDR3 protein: CASSYIVGIVSYEQYF. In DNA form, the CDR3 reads TGTGCCAGCAGTTACATCGTCGGGATCGTAAGCTACGAGCAGTACTTC.

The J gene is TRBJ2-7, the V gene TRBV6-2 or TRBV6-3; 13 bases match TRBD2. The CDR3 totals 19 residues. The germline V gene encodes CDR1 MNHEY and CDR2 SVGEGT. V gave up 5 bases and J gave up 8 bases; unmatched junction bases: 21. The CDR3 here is CASSGGGLAGIPGGFKQYF. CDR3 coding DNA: TGTGCCAGCAGTGGAGGGGGACTAGCGGGGATCCCCGGAGGCTTCAAGCAGTACTTC.

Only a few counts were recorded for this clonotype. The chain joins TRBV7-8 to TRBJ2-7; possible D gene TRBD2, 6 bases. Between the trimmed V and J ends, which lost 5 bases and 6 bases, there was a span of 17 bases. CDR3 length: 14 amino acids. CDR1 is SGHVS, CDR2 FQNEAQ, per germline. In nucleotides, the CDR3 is TGTGCCAGCAGCCCAGATGGGGCGGGGCTCGAGCAGTACTTC. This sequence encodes CASSPDGAGLEQYF.

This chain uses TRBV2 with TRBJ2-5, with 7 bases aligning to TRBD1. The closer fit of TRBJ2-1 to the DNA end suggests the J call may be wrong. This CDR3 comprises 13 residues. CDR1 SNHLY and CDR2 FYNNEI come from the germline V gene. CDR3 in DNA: TGTGCCAGCAGTCCAAACAGGGGATGGGAGCAGTTCTTC. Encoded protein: CASSPNRGWEQFF.